These 25 T cell receptor beta chains were all obtained from the same sample, sequenced in a study of shared clonotypes between healthy human individuals. Clones were sequenced by immunoSEQ multiplex PCR, and TCRdb holds only the in-frame ones, with some missing. Altogether approximately 720,000 clones are present, around 72% being singletons, with the ten largest covering 1.8%. Specimen: memory CD4+ T cells sorted from blood. Subset noted: CD45RA-negative fraction. The receptors here all came from a woman under 40 in good health.

J is TRBJ2-5 and V is TRBV25-1, with 9 bases fitting TRBD1. The germline V gene has CDR1 MGHDK and CDR2 SYGVNS. V lost 2 bases, J lost 9 bases, and 4 bases stayed unmatched. The CDR3 is made up of 13 amino acids. The CDR3 loop reads CASSEGDRVAQYF. As DNA, the CDR3 is TGTGCCAGCAGTGAAGGGGACAGGGTGGCCCAGTACTTC.

The chain uses TRBV2 and TRBJ1-1, with 9 bases aligning to TRBD1. The germline V gene encodes CDR1 SNHLY and CDR2 FYNNEI. J gave up 6 bases and V 6 bases, and 5 bases lay outside the gene matches. CDR3 length: 13 amino acids. This chain's CDR3 is CASRQGAGAEAFF. The CDR3 DNA follows: TGTGCCAGCAGACAGGGGGCTGGTGCTGAAGCTTTCTTT.

The rearrangement links TRBV10-3 to TRBJ1-1; 11 bases are shared with TRBD1. The length of the CDR3 is 14 residues. The germline CDR1 and CDR2 sequences are ENHRY and SYGVKD. V was pared by 11 bases and J by 5 bases, with 10 bases of the junction left unmatched. The CDR3 is CAARTGGGRTEAFF. For the CDR3, the DNA is TGTGCCGCAAGGACAGGGGGCGGAAGAACTGAAGCTTTCTTT.

At least ten counts were recorded for this clone. The chain uses TRBV4-2 and TRBJ1-4; 8 nucleotides match TRBD1. The CDR3 spans 15 residues. Unmatched junction bases numbered 7, after V lost 2 bases and J lost 8 bases. Germline assignment: CDR1 LGHNA and CDR2 YNFKEQ. The CDR3 loop is CASSQPDRGYEKLFF. DNA for the CDR3: TGTGCCAGCAGCCAACCTGACAGGGGTTACGAAAAACTGTTTTTT.

V gene TRBV4-1 combines with J gene TRBJ2-7; 13 nucleotides match TRBD2. Germline CDR1 reads MGHRA; CDR2 reads YSYEKL. The CDR3 spans 16 residues. Germline trimming cut 3 bases from V and 5 bases from J; bases unmatched to any gene: 7. The CDR3 sequence is CASSHRRTSGSHEQYF. In nucleotides, the CDR3 is TGCGCCAGCAGCCACCGCAGGACTAGCGGGAGCCACGAGCAGTACTTC.

V and J are TRBV28 and TRBJ1-2; no reliable D call. Germline V gene data show CDR1 as MDHEN and CDR2 as SYDVKM. This CDR3 is 11 amino acids long. V lost 7 bases, J lost 4 bases, and 7 bases lay in between. The CDR3 region is CASTTSYGYTF. CDR3 coding DNA: TGTGCCAGCACCACATCCTATGGCTACACCTTC.

This clone was observed many times. The V gene is TRBV21-1, the J gene TRBJ2-3; the D call in the table, TRBD2, was not verified against the DNA. TRBV21-1 is tagged as a pseudogene. CDR3 length equals 16 residues. CDR3 sequence reads: CASSPDRGAGTDTQYF. CDR3 in DNA: TGTGCCAGCAGCCCCGATCGGGGAGCGGGCACAGATACGCAGTATTTT.

The chain couples TRBV5-1 to TRBJ2-7; possible D gene TRBD1, 5 bases. V dropped 0 bases and J dropped 6 bases, with 22 bases sitting between them. The CDR3 has 17 amino acids. CDR1 and CDR2 from the germline V gene are SGHRS and YFSETQ. CDR3 loop: CASSLGLRVRQSTEQYF. The DNA of the CDR3 is TGCGCCAGCAGCTTGGGTCTTCGTGTCAGACAGTCTACCGAGCAGTACTTC.

The chain combines TRBV6-1 with TRBJ1-1; perhaps TRBD1 as D (6 bases). Germline assignment: CDR1 MNHNS and CDR2 SASEGT. V dropped 7 bases and J dropped 2 bases, with 11 bases sitting between them. This CDR3 contains 13 residues. CDR3 DNA: TGTGCCAGCACTTGGACAGTAAACACTGAAGCTTTCTTT. Its protein is CASTWTVNTEAFF.

The rearrangement links TRBV27 to TRBJ2-3; tentatively, D is TRBD1 (5 bases). Germline V gene sequence: CDR1 MNHEY, CDR2 SMNVEV (reference sequence). This CDR3 region has 14 residues. Trimming cost V 4 bases and J 2 bases, with 10 bases left between them. CDR3 sequence: CASSSGRVTDTQYF. The CDR3 coding sequence is TGTGCCAGCAGTTCCGGCAGGGTCACAGATACGCAGTATTTT.

The gene calls are TRBV28 and TRBJ2-5, with 7 bases fitting TRBD1. The J segment lost 5 bases and the V segment lost 9 bases, leaving 12 bases of the junction unmatched. Germline V gives CDR1 MDHEN, CDR2 SYDVKM. The CDR3 is 14 amino acids. CDR3 in DNA: TGTGCCAGTAACTTGGGACAGTCATTGGAGACCCAGTACTTC. Protein sequence: CASNLGQSLETQYF.

The chain recombines TRBV28 with TRBJ2-7; D not certain. There are 11 residues in the CDR3. V was pared by 6 bases and J by 2 bases, with 5 bases between. Germline values: CDR1 MDHEN, CDR2 SYDVKM. The CDR3 protein is CASSFAYEQYF. The CDR3 DNA reads as TGTGCCAGCAGCTTCGCCTACGAGCAGTACTTC. The complete variable domain, with remaining parts taken from reference TRBV28 and TRBJ2-7, reads DVKVTQSSRYLVKRTGEKVFLECVQDMDHENMFWYRQDPGLGLRLIYFSYDVKMKEKGDIPEGYSVSREKKERFSLILESASTNQTSMYLCASSFAYEQYFGPGTRLTVT.

The chain carries TRBV7-6 and TRBJ2-3, with 7 nucleotides matching TRBD2. CDR1 is SGHVS and CDR2 is FNYEAQ in the germline V gene. The CDR3 loop spans 13 amino acids. Trimming at V came to 5 bases and at J to 12 bases, leaving 11 bases not matched to a gene. CDR3 DNA sequence: TGTGCCAGCAGCCCCGGGGGGAGGTTAGGCCAGTATTTT. It specifies CASSPGGRLGQYF.

The chain employs TRBV6-5 and TRBJ1-1; D perhaps matches TRBD1 (5 bases). CDR3 length: 14 residues. V was trimmed by 8 bases and J by 8 bases, leaving 21 bases between them. Germline V gene lookup returns CDR1 MNHEY and CDR2 SVGAGI. CDR3 sequence: CASGDRFRPGEAFF. The CDR3 DNA reads TGTGCCAGCGGGGACCGTTTCCGCCCCGGGGAAGCTTTCTTT.

The rearrangement links TRBV2 to TRBJ1-1, with TRBD1 matching over 10 bases. The CDR3 is 15 residues long. Germline CDR1 is SNHLY and CDR2 is FYNNEI. V was pared by 6 bases and J by 0 bases, with 4 bases of the junction left unmatched. CDR3 residues: CASRRQGAMNTEAFF. CDR3 nucleotides: TGTGCCAGCAGGAGACAGGGGGCGATGAACACTGAAGCTTTCTTT.

V is TRBV27 and J is TRBJ2-3, with 11 bases identical to TRBD1. Trimming at V came to 2 bases and at J to 3 bases, leaving 4 bases not matched to a gene. There are 16 residues in the CDR3. Per germline, CDR1 MNHEY and CDR2 SMNVEV (reference sequence). CDR3 sequence: CASSLLRDRGTDTQYF. CDR3 in DNA: TGTGCCAGCAGTTTACTCCGGGACAGGGGGACAGATACGCAGTATTTT.

This chain connects TRBV5-6 to TRBJ1-2; TRBD1 matches at 7 bases. Per germline, CDR1 SGHDT and CDR2 YYEEEE. The V and J ends lost 4 bases and 4 bases, in that order; junction bases with no gene match: 7. The CDR3 runs to 14 residues. CDR3 region: CASSRQGFSYGYTF. CDR3 bases: TGTGCCAGCAGCAGACAGGGTTTTTCCTATGGCTACACCTTC. Full variable domain (rest looked up from reference TRBV5-6 and TRBJ1-2): DAGVTQSPTHLIKTRGQQVTLRCSPKSGHDTVSWYQQALGQGPQFIFQYYEEEERQRGNFPDRFSGHQFPNYSSELNVNALLLGDSALYLCASSRQGFSYGYTFGSGTRLTVV.

V usage is TRBV11-2 and J usage is TRBJ1-2; D gene ambiguous. Germline CDR1 SGHAT, CDR2 FQNNGV. Between the trimmed V and J ends, which lost 4 bases and 3 bases, there was a span of 15 bases. The CDR3 consists of 15 residues. CDR3 bases: TGTGCCAGCAGCTCATGGACCCGCCCTGACTATGGCTACACCTTC. This sequence encodes CASSSWTRPDYGYTF.

This sequence joins TRBV30 and TRBJ2-3, with 9 bases matching TRBD2. Germline CDR1 reads GTSNPN; CDR2 reads SVGIG (reference sequence). The CDR3 has 16 residues. Trimming removed 1 base from V and 3 bases from J; junction bases left unmatched: 8. As DNA, the CDR3 is TGTGCCTGGAGTGCTAGAGCGGGGGGTGGGACAGATACGCAGTATTTT. It encodes CAWSARAGGGTDTQYF.

Ten or more counts support this clone. Other DNA sequences in this specimen translate into the identical CDR3. The chain's CDR3 is CASSQTENEKLFF. CDR3 nucleotide sequence: TGTGCCAGCAGCCAAACAGAGAATGAAAAACTGTTTTTT. The rearrangement uses TRBV7-9 and TRBJ1-4, with D uncertain. The germline V gene encodes CDR1 SEHNR and CDR2 FQNEAQ (reference sequence). The CDR3 covers 13 residues. Trimming took 5 bases from V and 5 from J, leaving 9 bases between them.

The V call is TRBV7-2, the J call TRBJ2-7; D is perhaps TRBD1 or TRBD2 (6 bases each). The CDR3 consists of 13 residues. CDR1 and CDR2 from the germline V gene are SGHTA and FQGNSA. The V end was cut by 6 bases, the J end by 6 bases, with 15 bases between. The CDR3 sequence is CASSRYRDSEQYF. DNA for the CDR3: TGTGCCAGCAGTCGATACAGGGACTCCGAGCAGTACTTC.

The chain combines TRBV21-1 with TRBJ2-3; TRBD1 is the table's D call, not checked against the DNA. TRBV21-1 is a recognized pseudogene. The CDR3 runs to 14 residues. CDR3 in amino acids: CASTWDRVVGTQYF. The CDR3, as DNA: TGTGCCAGCACCTGGGACAGGGTGGTGGGTACGCAGTATTTT.

The table lists this clone with a count of one. The gene calls are TRBV6-1 and TRBJ1-2, with 9 bases identical to TRBD1. The CDR3 runs to 15 residues. CDR1 MNHNS and CDR2 SASEGT come from the germline V gene. J gave up 2 bases and V 6 bases, and 7 bases lay outside the gene matches. CDR3 residues: CASRTLGTGNYGYTF. In nucleotides, the CDR3 is TGTGCCAGCAGAACCCTCGGGACAGGGAACTATGGCTACACCTTC.

V gene TRBV10-3 combines with J gene TRBJ1-1, with TRBD1 identical over 8 bases. Germline trimming cut 2 bases from V and 4 bases from J; bases unmatched to any gene: 12. Germline values: CDR1 ENHRY, CDR2 SYGVKD. This CDR3 region has 17 residues. The CDR3 bases are TGTGCCATCAGTGAGACCAGGACAGGGTGGTACAGCACTGAAGCTTTCTTT. Residues: CAISETRTGWYSTEAFF.

This clone appeared once. This chain joins TRBV19 and TRBJ2-1; 7 bases are shared with TRBD2. From germline, CDR1 is LNHDA and CDR2 SQIVND (reference sequence). The length of the CDR3 is 17 residues. The V segment lost 2 bases and the J segment 8 bases; nucleotides outside the gene matches: 15. CDR3: CASSIPGEAGKSDEQFF. CDR3 nucleotides: TGTGCCAGTAGTATACCCGGAGAAGCGGGAAAGTCGGATGAGCAGTTCTTC.